The 25 T cell receptor beta chains below come from one sample, sequenced in a study of T cell clonality in common variable immunodeficiency. Measured with immunoSEQ multiplex PCR; TCRdb has only the in-frame clones, and not every one. The sample contains around 45,000 clones, none of them singletons. What was sequenced was peripheral blood mononuclear cells. The receptors here all came from a person between 18 and 75 years old in good health.

This clone was picked up many times. Read coverage stops 3 residues before the CDR3 terminus; the germline J gene supplies the remainder. The rearrangement links TRBV28 to TRBJ2-7; 9 nucleotides match TRBD1. The CDR3 runs to 13 residues. Germline CDR1 reads MDHEN; CDR2 reads SYDVKM. The ends lost 4 bases at V and 6 bases at J; junction bases unmatched: 4. The sequenced part of the CDR3 DNA is TGTGCCAGCAGTTCAAGGGACAGGGTCGAG. Its translation is CASSSRDRVE. The entire CDR3 reads CASSSRDRVEQYF. The variable domain in full, completed from reference TRBV28 and TRBJ2-7, reads DVKVTQSSRYLVKRTGEKVFLECVQDMDHENMFWYRQDPGLGLRLIYFSYDVKMKEKGDIPEGYSVSREKKERFSLILESASTNQTSMYLCASSSRDRVEQYFGPGTRLTVT.

At least ten counts were recorded for this clone. The read is 3 residues too short to cover the CDR3 end, so that end is filled in from the germline J gene. The chain links TRBV19 to TRBJ2-5, with 8 nucleotides matching TRBD2. This CDR3 is built from 17 residues. The ends lost 3 bases at V and 5 bases at J; junction bases unmatched: 14. Germline V gives CDR1 LNHDA, CDR2 SQIVND (reference sequence). The CDR3: CASSMGGLTAGDETQYF. Incomplete CDR3 DNA: TGTGCCAGTAGTATGGGGGGACTAACAGCGGGGGACGAGACC.

This clone was found many times. The CDR3 end is not reached by the read, which stops 3 residues before it; the germline J gene fills it in. This chain joins TRBV6-2 or TRBV6-3 and TRBJ2-6; possibly TRBD1 for D (6 bases). The CDR3 is 15 residues long. Germline loops: CDR1 MNHEY, CDR2 SVGEGT. Between the trimmed V and J ends, which lost 5 bases and 0 bases, there was a span of 8 bases. CDR3 DNA (partial): TGTGCCAGCAGTGACAGGAACTCTGGGGCCAACGTC. Its translation is CASSDRNSGANV. The whole CDR3 reads CASSDRNSGANVLTF.

In its sample, this clone was seen many times. The sequenced part of the CDR3 DNA is TGTGCCAGCAGTTTATCGGGAGCGGTATCCTACAATGAG. It codes for CASSLSGAVSYNE. The CDR3 as a whole reads CASSLSGAVSYNEQFF. The genes are TRBV28 and TRBJ2-1; possibly TRBD2 for D (6 bases). The missing CDR3 end, 3 residues past where the read stops, is filled in from the germline J gene. CDR3 length: 16 residues. V lost 1 base to trimming and J lost 1 base, with 11 bases between them. Germline V gene data show CDR1 as MDHEN and CDR2 as SYDVKM.

This clone was counted ten times or more. The observed sequence ends 3 residues before the CDR3 terminus, with the missing tail filled in from the germline J gene. This rearrangement joins TRBV28 to TRBJ1-5, with 7 positions matching TRBD1. The germline V gene has CDR1 MDHEN and CDR2 SYDVKM. The ends lost 3 bases at V and 4 bases at J; junction bases unmatched: 6. The CDR3 loop spans 15 amino acids. The CDR3 sequence is CASSFGRGRNQPQHF. The CDR3 bases that were read are TGTGCCAGCAGTTTCGGCAGGGGGAGGAATCAGCCC.

This clone has ten or more counts. Read sequence stops 3 residues before the CDR3 end, and the germline J gene provides the missing end. J is TRBJ1-1 and V is TRBV5-1; 7 bases are a match to TRBD1. Trimming at V came to 3 bases and at J to 1 base, leaving 9 bases not matched to a gene. This CDR3 spans 16 amino acids. Germline loops: CDR1 SGHRS, CDR2 YFSETQ. The CDR3 here is CASSSETGRGNTEAFF. CDR3 bases read: TGCGCCAGCAGCTCGGAGACAGGGAGGGGGAACACTGAA.

The sample holds many counts of this clone. The DNA read from the CDR3 is TGTGCCAGCAGAGAACTCCGGGACAGGAACACTGAA. Its protein product is CASRELRDRNTE. The entire CDR3 reads CASRELRDRNTEAFF. V is TRBV6-1 and J is TRBJ1-1; 7 nucleotides line up with TRBD1. The read terminates 3 residues ahead of where the CDR3 ends, so the germline J gene completes it. This CDR3 comprises 15 residues. The trim removed 6 bases at V and 1 base at J, leaving 8 bases unmatched. Germline lookup yields CDR1 MNHNS and CDR2 SASEGT.

Many counts were recorded for this clone. The read gets to within 3 residues of the CDR3 end, and the germline J gene fills in the rest. This rearrangement joins TRBV7-2 to TRBJ2-2, with 8 bases fitting TRBD2. Germline V lookup: CDR1 SGHTA, CDR2 FQGNSA. V lost 8 bases and J lost 2; bases outside the gene matches: 4. The CDR3 runs 14 residues. The CDR3 sequence is CASWRGVNTGELFF. The CDR3 bases that were read are TGTGCCAGCTGGCGGGGGGTCAACACCGGGGAG.

The table lists this clone with many counts. The read comes to an end 3 residues before the CDR3 does, leaving the germline J gene to fill in the end. The chain joins TRBV28 to TRBJ2-7; D not resolved. Trimming cost V 3 bases and J 4 bases, with 13 bases left between them. This CDR3 contains 14 residues. Germline CDR1 and CDR2: MDHEN and SYDVKM. CDR3 bases read: TGTGCCAGCAGTTTGGCCCAGCAGGAGTACGAG. Translation: CASSLAQQEYE. The whole CDR3 sequence is CASSLAQQEYEQYF.

This clone has ten or more counts. With the read ending 3 residues before the CDR3 end, the germline J gene is used to fill in that end. V is TRBV5-1 and J is TRBJ2-1; D call uncertain. V was pared by 4 bases and J by 2 bases, with 7 bases between. Looked up from germline, CDR1 is SGHRS and CDR2 is YFSETQ. CDR3 size: 13 residues. CDR3 in amino acids: CASSPRPYNEQFF. CDR3 bases read: TGCGCCAGCAGCCCTAGGCCCTACAATGAG.

This clone was seen repeatedly, ten times or more. With the read ending 3 residues before the CDR3 end, the germline J gene is used to fill in that end. The chain combines TRBV5-1 with TRBJ2-3; weak D call: TRBD2 (6 bases). This CDR3 contains 16 residues. Per the germline V gene, CDR1 is SGHRS and CDR2 is YFSETQ. The V end lost 4 bases, the J end lost 0 bases, and 15 bases lay between the germline ends. The CDR3 spells CASSTGTDRSTDTQYF. The part of the CDR3 DNA that was read is TGCGCCAGCAGCACTGGGACTGACCGAAGCACAGATACG. The full variable domain, with the rest looked up from reference TRBV5-1 and TRBJ2-3, is KAGVTQTPRYLIKTRGQQVTLSCSPISGHRSVSWYQQTPGQGLQFLFEYFSETQRNKGNFPGRFSGRQFSNSRSEMNVSTLELGDSALYLCASSTGTDRSTDTQYFGPGTRLTVL.

This CDR3 is CASSFALHRHYTF. The part of the CDR3 DNA that was read is TGTGCCAGCAGCTTTGCCCTCCACAGGCAC. The rearrangement joins TRBV11-3 to TRBJ1-2; the D gene is possibly TRBD1 (5 bases). The read halts 3 residues ahead of the CDR3 end, with the missing end drawn from the germline J gene. CDR1 is SGHNT and CDR2 is YENEEA in the germline V gene. The CDR3 loop spans 13 amino acids.

This clone has a count of ten or more. The missing CDR3 end, 3 residues past where the read stops, is filled in from the germline J gene. This chain uses TRBV5-1 with TRBJ2-5, with D perhaps TRBD1 (6 bases). This CDR3 contains 14 residues. The germline V gene has CDR1 SGHRS and CDR2 YFSETQ. Deletions cut 3 bases from V and 5 bases from J, with 14 bases between. Partial CDR3 DNA: TGCGCCAGCAGCTGGACCCCAAGGGGGGAGACC. Translation: CASSWTPRGET. The whole CDR3 region reads CASSWTPRGETQYF.

At least ten counts were recorded for this clone. With the read ending 3 residues before the CDR3 end, the germline J gene is used to fill in that end. The sample contains more than one DNA sequence encoding this CDR3. This sequence joins TRBV5-1 and TRBJ1-1; TRBD1 matches at 8 bases. Germline V gene data show CDR1 as SGHRS and CDR2 as YFSETQ. The V gene end was trimmed by 2 bases and the J gene end by 1 base; junction bases not matched to a gene: 1. This CDR3 contains 14 residues. CDR3 region: CASSLDRGNTEAFF. CDR3 DNA, as far as it was read: TGCGCCAGCAGCTTAGACAGGGGGAACACTGAA.

Details on this clone: The read finishes 3 residues shy of the CDR3 end, and the germline J gene is used to complete it. The J gene is TRBJ2-7, the V gene TRBV7-2; D perhaps matches TRBD2 (6 bases). Germline values: CDR1 SGHTA, CDR2 FQGNSA. The CDR3 sequence is 14 residues long. Trimming took 4 bases from V and 0 from J, leaving 10 bases between them. CDR3 sequence reads: CASSSHGGSYEQYF. The part of the CDR3 DNA that was read is TGTGCCAGCAGCTCGCACGGGGGCTCCTACGAG.

This clone was seen ten or more times. The read ends 3 residues early relative to the CDR3; the germline J gene fills the gap. This chain links TRBV2 with TRBJ2-7, with TRBD2 matching 9 bases. This CDR3 has 14 amino acids. Germline trimming cut 6 bases from V and 6 bases from J; bases unmatched to any gene: 9. Germline V gene data show CDR1 as SNHLY and CDR2 as FYNNEI. CDR3 protein: CASRAGTSPREQYF. CDR3 DNA, as far as it was read: TGTGCCAGCAGGGCCGGGACTAGCCCCCGCGAG.

This clone was found many times. The read comes to an end 3 residues before the CDR3 does, leaving the germline J gene to fill in the end. The chain is built from TRBV19 and TRBJ2-3; D ambiguous. The CDR3 length is 15 residues. The V end lost 1 base, the J end lost 0 bases, and 8 bases lay between the germline ends. Germline CDR1 reads LNHDA; CDR2 reads SQIVND (reference sequence). The DNA read from the CDR3 is TGTGCCAGTAGTATAGGAGCAGGAAGCACAGATACG. Protein sequence: CASSIGAGSTDT. The full CDR3 is CASSIGAGSTDTQYF.

This clone was counted many times. The read ends 3 residues early relative to the CDR3; the germline J gene fills the gap. This chain connects TRBV11-3 to TRBJ2-7; possible D gene TRBD2, 5 bases. This CDR3 has 14 amino acids. The V and J ends lost 3 bases and 6 bases respectively, with 15 bases between them. Germline V CDR1 and CDR2: SGHNT, YENEEA. The sequenced part of the CDR3 DNA is TGTGCCAGCAGCTTCGGCATCCTAGCCCTCGAG. Translating gives CASSFGILALE. The full CDR3 protein is CASSFGILALEQYF.

This clone came up many times. Coverage ceases 3 residues before the CDR3 finishes, and the germline J gene fills in the end. The chain combines TRBV2 with TRBJ2-7; D is uncertain. Deletions cut 4 bases from V and 1 base from J, with 11 bases between. The germline gives CDR1 SNHLY, CDR2 FYNNEI. The CDR3 is 14 amino acids. The CDR3 bases that were read are TGTGCCAGCAGTGGGTCCATGGCATCCTACGAG. It codes for CASSGSMASYE. In full, the CDR3 reads CASSGSMASYEQYF.

The sample holds many counts of this clone. The read ends 3 residues before the CDR3 terminus; that terminus is restored from the germline J gene. V and J are TRBV5-4 and TRBJ1-1; D remains unclear. Trimming took 3 bases from V and 0 from J, leaving 6 bases between them. The CDR3 runs 13 residues. Germline V gene lookup returns CDR1 SGHNT and CDR2 YYREEE (reference sequence). The DNA read from the CDR3 is TGTGCCAGCAGCTCAACAGTGAACACTGAA. Its translation: CASSSTVNTE. The whole CDR3 sequence reads CASSSTVNTEAFF.

This clone has at least ten counts. Coverage ceases 3 residues before the CDR3 finishes, and the germline J gene fills in the end. The J gene is TRBJ2-7, the V gene TRBV29-1; D might be TRBD1 (5 bases). With 7 bases removed from V and 0 bases from J, the gap between germline ends came to 25 bases. The CDR3 runs to 17 residues. The germline V gene has CDR1 SQVTM and CDR2 ANQGSEA. Partial CDR3 DNA: TGCAGCGCCATCTGGCTAGGGGCTCAGACCTCCTCCTACGAG. Translation gives CSAIWLGAQTSSYE. The full CDR3 protein reads CSAIWLGAQTSSYEQYF.

This clone has at least ten counts. The CDR3 is cut off 3 residues early in the read; its end comes from the germline J gene. The chain joins TRBV7-2 to TRBJ1-2, with 7 bases that match TRBD1. There are 13 residues in the CDR3. J lost 7 bases, V lost 4 bases, and 6 bases had no gene match. Germline V CDR1 and CDR2: SGHTA, FQGNSA. The CDR3 DNA, read in part, is TGTGCCAGCAGCTCTCGGACAGGCTTTGGC. Its translation is CASSSRTGFG. The whole CDR3 reads CASSSRTGFGYTF.

This clone was detected ten times or more. The CDR3 end falls 3 residues outside the read, so it is completed with the germline J gene. The V and J genes are TRBV29-1 and TRBJ1-4; the D gene is possibly TRBD1 (5 bases). This CDR3 region has 12 residues. In germline, CDR1 is SQVTM, CDR2 ANQGSEA. V lost 7 bases to trimming and J lost 7 bases, with 13 bases between them. The CDR3 region is CSATEASEKLFF. The CDR3 bases that were read are TGCAGCGCGACAGAAGCTTCTGAAAAA.

This clone was picked up many times. The read gets to within 3 residues of the CDR3 end, and the germline J gene fills in the rest. The J gene is TRBJ2-7, the V gene TRBV6-2 or TRBV6-3; 9 positions agree with TRBD2. V trimming: 6 bases; J trimming: 3 bases; junction bases outside the gene matches: 6. This CDR3 spans 14 amino acids. Germline V gene data show CDR1 as MNHEY and CDR2 as SVGEGT. The part of the CDR3 DNA that was read is TGTGCCAGCAGAATTAGCGGGGGTTACTACGAG. Protein product: CASRISGGYYE. The whole CDR3 reads CASRISGGYYEQYF.

This clone was seen ten or more times. The observed sequence ends 3 residues before the CDR3 terminus, with the missing tail filled in from the germline J gene. The rearrangement uses TRBV2 and TRBJ2-3, with D perhaps matching TRBD1 (5 bases). CDR1 and CDR2 (germline): SNHLY, FYNNEI. This CDR3 contains 11 residues. V shed 6 bases and J shed 6 bases, with 7 bases lying between them. The sequenced part of the CDR3 DNA is TGTGCCAGCAGGTCAGGGGATACG. This sequence encodes CASRSGDT. The complete CDR3 sequence is CASRSGDTQYF.